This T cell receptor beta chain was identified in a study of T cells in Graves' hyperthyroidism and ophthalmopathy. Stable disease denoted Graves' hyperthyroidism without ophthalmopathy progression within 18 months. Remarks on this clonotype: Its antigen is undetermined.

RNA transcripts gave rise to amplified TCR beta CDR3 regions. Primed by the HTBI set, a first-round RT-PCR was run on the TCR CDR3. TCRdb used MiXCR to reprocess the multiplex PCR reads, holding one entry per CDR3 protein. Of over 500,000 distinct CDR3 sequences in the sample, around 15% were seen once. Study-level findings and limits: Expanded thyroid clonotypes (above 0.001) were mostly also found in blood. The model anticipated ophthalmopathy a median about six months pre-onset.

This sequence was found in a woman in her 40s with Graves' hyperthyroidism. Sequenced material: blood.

The CDR3 nucleotides are TGTGCCAGCAGCTCGAGCGGGAGGGCCGCTGACGAGCAGTACTTC. As protein: CASSSSGRAADEQYF. The rearrangement joins TRBV9 to TRBJ2-7; 10 bases are a match to TRBD2. The length of the CDR3 is 15 residues. With 4 bases clipped from V and 5 bases from J, the junction kept 9 bases outside the gene matches. In germline, CDR1 is SGDLS, CDR2 YYNGEE.